This TCR beta chain is from a study of T cell changes during pregnancy in multiple sclerosis. Clones were read by immunoSEQ multiplex PCR, and TCRdb kept only the in-frame ones, dropping some. This table holds around 56,000 clones, approximately 90% found once. The germline V gene encodes CDR1 SGHRS and CDR2 YFSETQ. Trimming took off 9 bases at V and 0 bases at J, with 19 bases between the two ends. The CDR3 runs 15 residues. The TCR comes from a female donor in good health, enrolled as a control in a pregnancy study. The chain recombines TRBV5-1 with TRBJ2-7; unclear D gene. The source material was peripheral blood, sampled in the first trimester of pregnancy. As DNA, the CDR3 is TGCGCCACCAAAAGGTTACGGGTTGCCTCCTACGAGCAGTACTTC. As protein: CATKRLRVASYEQYF.